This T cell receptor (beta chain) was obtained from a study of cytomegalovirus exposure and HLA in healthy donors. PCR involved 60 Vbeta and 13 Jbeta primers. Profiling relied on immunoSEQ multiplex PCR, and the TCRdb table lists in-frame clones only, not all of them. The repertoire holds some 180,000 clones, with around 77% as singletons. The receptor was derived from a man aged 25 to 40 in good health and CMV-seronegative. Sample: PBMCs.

CDR3 residues: CASSQRTGGEANYGYTF. CDR3 bases: TGTGCCAGCAGCCAACGGACAGGGGGTGAAGCTAACTATGGCTACACCTTC. This sequence joins TRBV16 and TRBJ1-2, with 10 positions matching TRBD1. Germline CDR1 is KGHSY and CDR2 is FQNENV. V was clipped by 2 bases and J by 0 bases; unmatched bases: 6. The CDR3 is 17 residues long. The full variable domain, completed using reference TRBV16 and TRBJ1-2, is GEEVAQTPKHLVRGEGQKAKLYCAPIKGHSYVFWYQQVLKNEFKFLISFQNENVFDETGMPKERFSAKCLPNSPCSLEIQATKLEDSAVYFCASSQRTGGEANYGYTFGSGTRLTVV.